This TCR beta chain was observed in a study of shared clonotypes between healthy human individuals. Some clones are missing from TCRdb's copy, which holds only in-frame ones; the method was immunoSEQ multiplex PCR. The repertoire holds about 380,000 clones, about 96% seen once, with about 0.32% in the top ten. The CDR3 totals 14 residues. Germline CDR1 MDHEN, CDR2 SYDVKM. Trimming removed 5 bases from V and 6 bases from J; junction bases left unmatched: 4. The donors, all of them Caucasian adults, lived in Nashville, Tennessee. The receptor was derived from a young man in good health. V usage is TRBV28 and J usage is TRBJ1-4, with 9 nucleotides matching TRBD1. Sample: memory CD8+ T cells sorted from blood. Subset in this sample: CD45RO+ cells pooled with CCR7-negative TemRA cells. The CDR3 sequence is CASSKTGGYEKLFF. The CDR3 nucleotides read TGTGCCAGCAGTAAAACAGGGGGCTATGAAAAACTGTTTTTT.